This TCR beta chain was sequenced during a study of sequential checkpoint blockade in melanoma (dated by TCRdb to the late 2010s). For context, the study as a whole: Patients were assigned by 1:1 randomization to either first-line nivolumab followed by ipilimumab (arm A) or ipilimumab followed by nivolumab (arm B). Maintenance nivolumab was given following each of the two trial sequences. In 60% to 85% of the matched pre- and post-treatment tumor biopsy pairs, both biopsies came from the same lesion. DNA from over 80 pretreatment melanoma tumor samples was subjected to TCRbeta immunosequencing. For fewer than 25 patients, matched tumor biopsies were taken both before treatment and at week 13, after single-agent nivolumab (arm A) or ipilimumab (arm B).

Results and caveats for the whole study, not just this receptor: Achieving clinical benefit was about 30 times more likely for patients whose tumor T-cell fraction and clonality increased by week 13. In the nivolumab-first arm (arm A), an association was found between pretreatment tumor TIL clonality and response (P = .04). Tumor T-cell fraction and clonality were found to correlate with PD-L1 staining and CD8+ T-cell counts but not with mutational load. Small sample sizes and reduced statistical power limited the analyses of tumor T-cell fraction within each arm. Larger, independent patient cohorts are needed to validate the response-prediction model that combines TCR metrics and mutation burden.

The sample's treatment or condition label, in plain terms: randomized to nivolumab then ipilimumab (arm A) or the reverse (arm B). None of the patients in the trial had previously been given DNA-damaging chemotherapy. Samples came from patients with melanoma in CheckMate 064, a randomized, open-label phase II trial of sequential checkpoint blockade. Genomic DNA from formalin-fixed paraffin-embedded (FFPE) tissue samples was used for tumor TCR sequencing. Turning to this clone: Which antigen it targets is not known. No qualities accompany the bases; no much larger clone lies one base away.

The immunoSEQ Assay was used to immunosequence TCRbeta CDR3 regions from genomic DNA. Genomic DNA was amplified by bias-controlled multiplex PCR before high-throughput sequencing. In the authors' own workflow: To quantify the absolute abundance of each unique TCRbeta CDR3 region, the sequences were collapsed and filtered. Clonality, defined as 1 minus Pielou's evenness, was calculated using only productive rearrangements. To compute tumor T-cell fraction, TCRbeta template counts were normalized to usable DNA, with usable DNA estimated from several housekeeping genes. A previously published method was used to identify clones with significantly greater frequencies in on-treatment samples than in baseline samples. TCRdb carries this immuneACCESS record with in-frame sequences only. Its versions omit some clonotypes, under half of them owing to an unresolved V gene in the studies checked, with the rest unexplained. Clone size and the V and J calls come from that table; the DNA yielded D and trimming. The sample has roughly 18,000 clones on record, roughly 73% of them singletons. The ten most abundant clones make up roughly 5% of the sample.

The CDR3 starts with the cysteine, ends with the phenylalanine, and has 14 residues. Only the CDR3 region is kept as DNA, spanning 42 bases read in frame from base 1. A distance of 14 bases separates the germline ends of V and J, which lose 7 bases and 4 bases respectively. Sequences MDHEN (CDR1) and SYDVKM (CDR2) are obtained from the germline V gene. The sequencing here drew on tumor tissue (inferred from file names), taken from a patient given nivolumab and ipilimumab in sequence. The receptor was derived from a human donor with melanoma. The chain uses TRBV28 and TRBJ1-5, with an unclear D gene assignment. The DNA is TGTGCCAGCACCCCGTCGAGTGGAAATCAGCCCCAGCATTTT. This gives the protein CASTPSSGNQPQHF.